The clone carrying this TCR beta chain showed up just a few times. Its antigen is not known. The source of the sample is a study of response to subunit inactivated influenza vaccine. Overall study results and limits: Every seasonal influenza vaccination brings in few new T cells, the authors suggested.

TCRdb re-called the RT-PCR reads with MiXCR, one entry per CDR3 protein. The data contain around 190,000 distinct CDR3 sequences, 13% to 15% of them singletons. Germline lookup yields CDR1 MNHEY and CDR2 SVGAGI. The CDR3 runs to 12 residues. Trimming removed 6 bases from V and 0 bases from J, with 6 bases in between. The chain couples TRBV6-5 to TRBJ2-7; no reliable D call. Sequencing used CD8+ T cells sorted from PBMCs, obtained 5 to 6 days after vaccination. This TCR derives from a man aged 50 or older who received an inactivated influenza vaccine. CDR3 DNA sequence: TGTGCCAGCAGGGACCTCTCCTACGAGCAGTACTTC. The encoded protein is CASRDLSYEQYF.